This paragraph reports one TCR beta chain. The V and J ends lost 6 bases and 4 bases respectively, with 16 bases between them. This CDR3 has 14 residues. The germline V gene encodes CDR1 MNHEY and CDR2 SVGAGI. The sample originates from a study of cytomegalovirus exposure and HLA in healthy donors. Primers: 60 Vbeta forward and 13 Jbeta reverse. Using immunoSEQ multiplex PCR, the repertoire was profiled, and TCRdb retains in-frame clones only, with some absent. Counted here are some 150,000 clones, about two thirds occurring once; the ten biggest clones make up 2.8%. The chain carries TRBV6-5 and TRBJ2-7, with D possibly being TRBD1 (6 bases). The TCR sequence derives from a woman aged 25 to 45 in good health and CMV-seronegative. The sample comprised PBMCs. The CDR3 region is CASSPIQGYYEQYF. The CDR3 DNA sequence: TGTGCCAGCAGCCCCATACAGGGCTATTACGAGCAGTACTTC.